This TCR beta chain emerged from a study of blood T cell repertoires in COVID-19. In the study overall: COVID-19 samples, acute and convalescent, were from the United States, Italy and Spain. PBMCs, B-cell-depleted T cells, or T cells provided the cDNA or gDNA that made up the material.

The length of the CDR3 is 17 residues. Germline-derived CDR1 and CDR2 are SGHRS and YFSETQ. Trimming shortened V by 0 bases and J by 3 bases, and 19 bases separated the two germline ends. Source study methods: Amplification with reference gene primers provided the estimates of nucleated cell counts. Measured with immunoSEQ multiplex PCR; TCRdb has only the in-frame clones, and not every one. V, J and clone size reflect that table, while D and trimming were determined from the DNA. This sample has roughly 130,000 clones, with more than 80% found just once. The chain combines TRBV5-1 with TRBJ2-7; the D is unclear. This clonotype originated in a man in his forties or fifties with acute or convalescent COVID-19. The specimen was peripheral blood. DNA of the CDR3: TGCGCCAGCAGCTTGGAGTGGTGGGCTGACACCTTCTACGAGCAGTACTTC. This codes for CASSLEWWADTFYEQYF.